The 10 T cell receptor beta chains below all came from one sample that was sequenced in a study of blood T cell repertoires in COVID-19. The table came from immunoSEQ multiplex PCR; TCRdb's copy has only in-frame clones and leaves some out. Of roughly 240,000 clones listed, approximately 84% are singletons. The sequencing input was peripheral blood. Receptor source: a woman aged 25 to 39 who had recovered from COVID-19.

This rearrangement joins TRBV29-1 to TRBJ1-1, with D unresolved. V was cut by 1 base and J by 4 bases, with 10 bases left in between. Germline CDR1 is SQVTM and CDR2 is ANQGSEA. The CDR3 runs 13 residues. The CDR3 DNA follows: TGCAGCGTTGAAGGTCGACTAAGCACTGAAGCTTTCTTT. Amino acids: CSVEGRLSTEAFF. Based on the CDR3 plus reference TRBV29-1 and TRBJ1-1, the full variable domain is SAVISQKPSRDICQRGTSLTIQCQVDSQVTMMFWYRQQPGQSLTLIATANQGSEATYESGFVIDKFPISRPNLTFSTLTVSNMSPEDSSIYLCSVEGRLSTEAFFGQGTRLTVV.

The chain carries TRBV13 and TRBJ2-3; 15 bases fit TRBD2. With V trimmed by 5 bases and J by 2 bases, 5 bases remained unmatched. The germline V gene encodes CDR1 PRHDT and CDR2 FYEKMQ (reference sequence). This CDR3 has 17 amino acids. In DNA form, the CDR3 reads TGTGCCAGCAGCCTCGGACTAGCGGGGGGGGACACAGATACGCAGTATTTT. Its translation is CASSLGLAGGDTDTQYF.

The gene calls are TRBV5-1 and TRBJ2-3, with 9 bases fitting TRBD2. The V segment lost 0 bases and the J segment 2 bases; nucleotides outside the gene matches: 4. The CDR3 has 16 amino acids. The V gene's germline CDR1 is SGHRS and CDR2 YFSETQ. As DNA, the CDR3 is TGCGCCAGCAGCTTGGTTCTAGCGGGAAACACAGATACGCAGTATTTT. Protein product: CASSLVLAGNTDTQYF.

The chain joins TRBV7-9 to TRBJ2-1; 10 nucleotides align to TRBD2. In germline, CDR1 is SEHNR, CDR2 FQNEAQ (reference sequence). The trim removed 1 base at V and 0 bases at J, leaving 9 bases unmatched. The CDR3 has 19 residues. CDR3 loop: CASSLGSGGARTSYNEQFF. The DNA of the CDR3 is TGTGCCAGCAGCTTAGGCAGCGGGGGGGCAAGAACCTCCTACAATGAGCAGTTCTTC.

The chain is built from TRBV20-1 and TRBJ2-4; TRBD2 matches at 7 bases. The CDR3 length is 14 residues. After removal of 3 bases from V and 1 base from J, the junction contained 3 bases not matched to a gene. Germline CDR1 and CDR2: DFQATT and SNEGSKA (reference sequence). CDR3 in amino acids: CSASSSGAKNIQYF. The CDR3, as DNA: TGCAGTGCTAGTTCTAGCGGTGCCAAAAACATTCAGTACTTC.

The chain links TRBV29-1 to TRBJ2-7; the D is unclear. Trimming removed 5 bases at V and 4 bases at J, with 12 bases between. The V gene's germline CDR1 is SQVTM and CDR2 ANQGSEA. The CDR3 length is 12 residues. The CDR3 region has the DNA TGCAGCGTTAAGCAACGGGTTTACGAGCAGTACTTC. Protein product: CSVKQRVYEQYF.

The genes are TRBV5-1 and TRBJ2-5; 11 bases agree with TRBD2. The germline V gene encodes CDR1 SGHRS and CDR2 YFSETQ. This CDR3 is 15 amino acids long. Trimming removed 4 bases from V and 3 bases from J; junction bases left unmatched: 5. This CDR3 is CASSPETSGEETQYF. The CDR3 nucleotides are TGCGCCAGCAGCCCGGAGACTAGCGGGGAAGAGACCCAGTACTTC.

The chain recombines TRBV7-9 with TRBJ2-1; TRBD1 aligns across 9 bases. The germline gives CDR1 SEHNR, CDR2 FQNEAQ (reference sequence). The CDR3 covers 15 residues. J gave up 8 bases and V 2 bases, and 7 bases lay outside the gene matches. CDR3 nucleotides: TGTGCCAGCAGCTTACCGGGACAGGGCGAATATGAGCAGTTCTTC. This translates into CASSLPGQGEYEQFF.

This chain uses TRBV5-4 with TRBJ1-2; a possible D gene is TRBD1 (5 bases). The V gene lost 2 bases and the J gene lost 2 bases, with 7 bases spanning the gap. CDR3 length: 13 amino acids. From germline, CDR1 is SGHNT and CDR2 YYREEE (reference sequence). CDR3 sequence: CASSLDSNYGYTF. The DNA for the CDR3 is TGTGCCAGCAGCTTAGACAGCAACTATGGCTACACCTTC.

This chain links TRBV9 with TRBJ2-6; D not resolved. CDR1 is SGDLS, CDR2 YYNGEE, per germline. The V and J ends lost 3 bases and 0 bases respectively, with 19 bases between them. This CDR3 comprises 19 residues. The CDR3 DNA sequence: TGTGCCAGCAGCGCCCAGGCCGTGACCAAACTCTCTGGGGCCAACGTCCTGACTTTC. This encodes CASSAQAVTKLSGANVLTF.